This T cell receptor beta chain was profiled in a study of tumor-infiltrating lymphocytes in primary liver carcinoma (dated by TCRdb to about 2017). Background on the whole study: Surgical resection was performed in China between 2015 and early 2016 on four to six patients with histopathologically diagnosed primary liver carcinoma. Technical replicate repertoires showed high reproducibility, with mean shared-clone rates near 0.89 and correlation coefficients above 0.95. The tumors of the five patients were staged as T1-T3 N0M0, with maximum diameters ranging from roughly 4 to 11 cm. Each sample produced roughly 3.65 to 7.5 million productive TCRbeta reads, and read depth showed no significant difference between tissue types. A total of 35 specimens from 5 patients underwent TCRbeta repertoire sequencing, comprising approximately 25 tumor regions, 5 adjacent noncancerous liver tissues and 5 peripheral blood samples. For each liver tumor, the study sampled five regions along with adjacent normal tissue and blood, and applied TCRbeta repertoire sequencing, expression microarrays and whole-exome sequencing. Of the five patients (three men and two women, aged 30 to 69 years), four had hepatocellular carcinoma and one had combined HCC and intrahepatic cholangiocarcinoma.

For CDR1 and CDR2, the germline V gene lists SQVTM and ANQGSEA. Including cysteine and phenylalanine, the CDR3 has 11 amino acids. Only the CDR3 region is kept as DNA, spanning 33 bases read in frame from base 1. RNA from unsorted whole blood was extracted with TRIzol reagent, and germline DNA was obtained with the DNeasy Blood & Tissue kit. Chronic HBV infection was present in the patients, and the patients were treatment-naive at sampling. Approximately 3.9 milliliters of peripheral blood were collected into K2EDTA tubes before surgery. Broad study findings and their caveats: Only the TCR beta chain was sequenced, so true repertoire diversity is likely underestimated because unpaired alpha chains were not captured. With just five or six patients in the study, the authors point out that the findings should be validated in a larger study. Since the samples were bulk and unsorted, there was no way to compare CD4+ and CD8+ T cell repertoires. Pairs of tumor regions showed greater repertoire overlap (mean roughly 35%) than tumor-adjacent pairs (about 17%) or tumor-blood pairs (about 15%), which is consistent with antigen-driven expansion. The top 250 clones accounted for a significantly greater share of the repertoire in tumors than in blood (p = 0.039).

Points on this clonotype: No cognate antigen has been identified for it. Since a much larger clone is just one base distant, this may be a read error.

TCRbeta-specific cDNA was reverse-transcribed from roughly 500 ng total RNA using a constant-region primer and ProtoScript II reverse transcriptase. TCRbeta libraries were built with three nested multiplex PCR rounds, a slightly modified ARM-PCR procedure. The first two PCR rounds used multiplex TRBV1-TRBV30 forward primers with a Cbeta reverse primer, each for 10 cycles. Sample barcodes and Illumina adapters were added in a final 25-cycle PCR using Deep VentR polymerase. Before sequencing, amplicons of 200-500 bp were gel-purified using a QIAquick gel extraction kit. TCRbeta amplicons were sequenced on an Illumina HiSeq 2500 with 250-bp paired-end reads. Regarding the original processing steps: Quality trimming of reads was performed with Trimmomatic v0.33, and paired reads were merged with FLASH v1.2.11 so that full CDR3 sequences could be recovered. V, D and J germline segments were assigned to the rearranged TCRbeta sequences using MiGEC v1.2.1b. Clonotype statistics and Shannon-Wiener diversity indices were calculated with VDJtools v1.0.0. To reduce sampling bias, subsequent analyses other than the diversity analysis used only the 250 most abundant clonotypes in each sample. The public sequencing data were trimmed at Q25 with fastp and processed into clonotypes with MiXCR by TCRdb, which kept only in-frame beta chains. Records with the same CDR3 protein are collapsed into one entry carrying the most frequent genes and DNA. TCRdb assigned the V and J calls; the authors' analysis was not used. For this sample there are approximately 340,000 distinct CDR3 sequences; 65% appear just once. The ten top clones hold about 6.5% of the sample.

Here the chain combines TRBV29-1 and TRBJ1-1; the D gene is possibly TRBD1, with 6 bases matching. The specimen was peripheral blood. This TCR was sampled from a man in his forties or fifties with primary liver carcinoma and hepatitis B virus infection. For the CDR3, the sequence is CIVARGTEAFF. The nucleotide sequence is TGCATCGTTGCCAGGGGCACTGAAGCTTTCTTT.